Below, 13 T cell receptor beta chains from the same sample are listed, as sequenced in a study of neurological immune-mediated disorders. MiXCR was run by TCRdb on the 5' RACE reads, yielding one entry per CDR3 protein. Among fewer than 75,000 distinct CDR3 sequences listed, 3% to 3.5% were seen once. Sequenced sample: PBMCs. The receptors were gathered from a middle-aged man with multiple sclerosis.

This clonotype was seen ten or more times. The chain links TRBV5-1 to TRBJ1-4; D gene unclear. The germline V gene encodes CDR1 SGHRS and CDR2 YFSETQ. This CDR3 comprises 14 residues. The V gene lost 0 bases and the J gene lost 8 bases, with 11 bases spanning the gap. CDR3 in amino acids: CASSLDGPPEKLFF. The CDR3 DNA reads as TGCGCCAGCAGCTTGGACGGCCCTCCGGAAAAACTGTTTTTT.

This clonotype was detected ten times or more. This chain connects TRBV9 to TRBJ2-3; no clear D. The V end lost 0 bases, the J end lost 0 bases, and 14 bases lay between the germline ends. Per germline, CDR1 SGDLS and CDR2 YYNGEE. This CDR3 comprises 17 residues. The CDR3 DNA reads TGTGCCAGCAGCGTAGGTTGGGCAGCGTCTAGCACAGATACGCAGTATTTT. Residues: CASSVGWAASSTDTQYF.

Many counts were recorded for this clonotype. The chain carries TRBV6-5 and TRBJ2-1; either TRBD1 or TRBD2 may fit D (5 bases each). CDR3 length equals 18 residues. The V and J ends lost 6 bases and 3 bases respectively, with 24 bases between them. Germline V gene sequence: CDR1 MNHEY, CDR2 SVGAGI. CDR3 coding DNA: TGTGCCAGCAGCCCAAAAGGTTTCCGGGACCTGGACTACAATGAGCAGTTCTTC. It yields the protein CASSPKGFRDLDYNEQFF.

This clonotype was seen repeatedly, ten times or more. The chain combines TRBV5-5 with TRBJ2-2, with 10 bases fitting TRBD1. The germline CDR1 and CDR2 sequences are SGHKS and YYEKEE (reference sequence). The CDR3 totals 17 residues. The V and J ends lost 3 bases and 2 bases, in that order; junction bases with no gene match: 7. The CDR3 sequence is CASSSSTTGGNTGELFF. The DNA for the CDR3 is TGTGCCAGCAGCTCAAGCACGACAGGGGGCAACACCGGGGAGCTGTTTTTT.

This clonotype was counted at least ten times. This sequence joins TRBV5-1 and TRBJ2-3, with TRBD2 identical over 8 bases. The CDR3 consists of 15 residues. J was trimmed by 4 bases and V by 1 base; bases with no gene match: 5. CDR1 and CDR2 (germline): SGHRS, YFSETQ. CDR3 coding DNA: TGCGCCAGCAGCTTGACTAGCGGATTCGCAGATACGCAGTATTTT. It encodes CASSLTSGFADTQYF.

In its sample, this clonotype was seen a few times. Here the CDR3 DNA reads TGTGCCAGCTCACCCGGGACAGGGGGGACGCAGCCCCAGCATTTT. Its protein product is CASSPGTGGTQPQHF. The J gene is TRBJ1-5, the V gene TRBV18; TRBD1 matches at 11 bases. CDR1 is KGHSH and CDR2 is LQKENI in the germline V gene. Trimming took 3 bases from V and 7 from J; bases not matched to a gene: 5. The CDR3 spans 15 residues.

This clonotype was observed many times. The chain recombines TRBV20-1 with TRBJ1-2; D perhaps matches TRBD1 (5 bases). Germline CDR1 is DFQATT and CDR2 is SNEGSKA (reference sequence). V was cut by 1 base and J by 5 bases, with 14 bases left in between. The CDR3 runs 14 residues. The CDR3 spells CSARAPGRTYGYTF. For the CDR3, the DNA is TGCAGTGCTAGAGCCCCGGGACGCACTTATGGCTACACCTTC.

This clonotype was found many times. The chain carries TRBV5-1 and TRBJ2-7, with D tentatively TRBD1 (7 bases). V lost 6 bases and J 6 bases, leaving 19 bases between the germline ends. The CDR3 runs 14 residues. Per the germline V gene, CDR1 is SGHRS and CDR2 is YFSETQ. In DNA, the CDR3 is TGCGCCAGCAACCCTCAGGGGGGCCCGGGCGAGCAGTACTTC. Translated, it gives CASNPQGGPGEQYF.

This clonotype was found many times. The chain recombines TRBV2 with TRBJ1-1; a possible D gene is TRBD1 (5 bases). The germline V gene encodes CDR1 SNHLY and CDR2 FYNNEI. The CDR3 loop spans 10 amino acids. Trimming cost V 7 bases and J 12 bases, with 12 bases left between them. The CDR3 loop is CASMGPRPFF. DNA of the CDR3: TGTGCCAGCATGGGACCCCGACCTTTCTTT.

This clonotype turned up a few times. The CDR3 is CASSPPNSLYEQYF. Written as DNA, the CDR3 is TGTGCCAGCAGCCCACCGAACAGTCTATACGAGCAGTACTTC. V and J are TRBV7-9 and TRBJ2-7; D gene ambiguous. V lost 5 bases to trimming and J lost 4 bases, with 15 bases between them. CDR1 is SEHNR, CDR2 FQNEAQ, per germline (reference sequence). This CDR3 has 14 residues. The complete variable domain, with remaining parts taken from reference TRBV7-9 and TRBJ2-7, reads DTGVSQNPRHKITKRGQNVTFRCDPISEHNRLYWYRQTLGQGPEFLTYFQNEAQLEKSRLLSDRFSAERPKGSFSTLEIQRTEQGDSAMYLCASSPPNSLYEQYFGPGTRLTVT.

There are many counts of this clonotype. V usage is TRBV5-1 and J usage is TRBJ2-3; 7 bases agree with TRBD2. V gave up 7 bases and J gave up 2 bases; unmatched junction bases: 7. This CDR3 region has 14 residues. Germline CDR1 reads SGHRS; CDR2 reads YFSETQ. CDR3 amino acids: CASANAGVTDTQYF. The DNA for the CDR3 is TGCGCCAGCGCGAACGCGGGAGTCACAGATACGCAGTATTTT. The entire variable domain, with the rest obtained from reference TRBV5-1 and TRBJ2-3, is as follows: KAGVTQTPRYLIKTRGQQVTLSCSPISGHRSVSWYQQTPGQGLQFLFEYFSETQRNKGNFPGRFSGRQFSNSRSEMNVSTLELGDSALYLCASANAGVTDTQYFGPGTRLTVL.

This clonotype was recorded many times. The V gene is TRBV27, the J gene TRBJ2-1, with D possibly matching TRBD2 (6 bases). Germline V gene sequence: CDR1 MNHEY, CDR2 SMNVEV (reference sequence). V gave up 0 bases and J gave up 0 bases, with 12 bases separating them. This CDR3 has 17 residues. The CDR3: CASSLSPDGSSYNEQFF. CDR3 nucleotide sequence: TGTGCCAGCAGTTTATCGCCTGACGGGAGCTCCTACAATGAGCAGTTCTTC.

The sample holds a few counts of this clonotype. A much larger clone lies one base from this, so it may be a read error. The rearrangement links TRBV5-1 to TRBJ2-7; D might be TRBD1 (5 bases). Germline V gives CDR1 SGHRS, CDR2 YFSETQ. The CDR3 sequence is 13 residues long. V was shortened by 4 bases and J by 11 bases, with 19 bases between the two germline ends. DNA of the CDR3: TGCGCCAGCAGCCGGACACCCGGAGAAACGGAGTACTTC. Protein: CASSRTPGETEYF.